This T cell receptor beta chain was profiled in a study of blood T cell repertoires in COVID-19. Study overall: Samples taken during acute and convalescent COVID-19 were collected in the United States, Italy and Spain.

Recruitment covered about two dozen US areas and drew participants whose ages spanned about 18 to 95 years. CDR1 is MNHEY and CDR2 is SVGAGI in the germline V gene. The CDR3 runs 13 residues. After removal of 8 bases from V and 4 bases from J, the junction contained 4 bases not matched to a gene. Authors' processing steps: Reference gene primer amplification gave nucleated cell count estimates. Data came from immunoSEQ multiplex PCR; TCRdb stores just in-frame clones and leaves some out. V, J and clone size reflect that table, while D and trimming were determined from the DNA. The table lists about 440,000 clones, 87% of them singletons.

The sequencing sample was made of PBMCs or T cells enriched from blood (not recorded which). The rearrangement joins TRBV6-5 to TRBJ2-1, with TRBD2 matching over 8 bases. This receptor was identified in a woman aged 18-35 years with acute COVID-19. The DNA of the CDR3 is TGTGCCAGCGGGACTAGGAAATACAATGAGCAGTTCTTC. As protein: CASGTRKYNEQFF.